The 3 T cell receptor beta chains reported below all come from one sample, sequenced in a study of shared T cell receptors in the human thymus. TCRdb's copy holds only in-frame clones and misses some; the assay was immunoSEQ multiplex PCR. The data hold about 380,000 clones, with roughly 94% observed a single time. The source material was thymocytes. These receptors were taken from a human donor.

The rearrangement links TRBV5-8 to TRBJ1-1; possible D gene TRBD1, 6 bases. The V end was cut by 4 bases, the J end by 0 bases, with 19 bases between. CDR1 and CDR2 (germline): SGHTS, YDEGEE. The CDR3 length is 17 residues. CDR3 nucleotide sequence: TGTGCCAGCAGCCTAACCATAACAGGGTGCATGAACACTGAAGCTTTCTTT. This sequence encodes CASSLTITGCMNTEAFF.

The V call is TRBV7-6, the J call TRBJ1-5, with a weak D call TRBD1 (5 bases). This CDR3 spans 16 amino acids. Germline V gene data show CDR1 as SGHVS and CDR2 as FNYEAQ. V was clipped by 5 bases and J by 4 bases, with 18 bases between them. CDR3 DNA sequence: TGTGCCAGCAGCCCCAACGCGGGGGTCGGAAATCAGCCCCAGCATTTT. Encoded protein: CASSPNAGVGNQPQHF.

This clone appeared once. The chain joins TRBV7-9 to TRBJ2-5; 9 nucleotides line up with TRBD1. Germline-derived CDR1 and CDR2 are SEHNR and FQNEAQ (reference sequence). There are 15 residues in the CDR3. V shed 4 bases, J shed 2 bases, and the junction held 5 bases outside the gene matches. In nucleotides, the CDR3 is TGTGCCAGCAGCTCAAGACAGGGGGGGCAAGAGACCCAGTACTTC. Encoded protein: CASSSRQGGQETQYF.